This record concerns one T cell receptor (beta chain) sequence. Its antigen is unidentified. This CDR3 has 19 amino acids. The germline CDR1 and CDR2 sequences are MDHEN and SYDVKM. Losses at the gene ends were 7 bases for V and 6 bases for J; bases not matched to a gene: 24. Several immunoSEQ 96-well plates shared each subset's DNA, each plate a replicate. Source study methods: In the immunoSEQ data, sequences were junction-only and lacked quality scores, so filtering differed. TCRdb's table, derived via immunoSEQ multiplex PCR, lists solely in-frame clones and lacks some. V and J calls and clone size are as listed in that table; D and trimming were resolved from the DNA. Of about 480,000 clones listed, 75% to 80% are singletons. The data are from a study of shared clonotypes between healthy human individuals. Study-level points and caveats: Donor scarcity curtailed the genetic and exposure-history diversity represented herein.

The source material was PBMCs. This receptor was identified in a woman aged 40 to 55 in good health. Some clones in this sample may be carry-over from other donors' samples. The chain links TRBV28 to TRBJ1-5, with 7 positions matching TRBD1. The CDR3 DNA follows: TGTGCCAGCACCTATAGCCCAGGACAGGCGAAGGGGGTAGGTCAGCCCCAGCATTTT. This encodes CASTYSPGQAKGVGQPQHF.